This entry concerns a single T cell receptor (beta chain). The sample holds a few counts of this clonotype. No cognate antigen has been identified for it. It has no much larger one-base neighbor in the sample; base qualities were not kept. Library preparation used 5' RACE. The sequencer listed for this sample is Illumina HiSeq 2500. A second PCR of about 6 to 11 cycles was run with a J-beta primer mix and a sample-barcoded 5' primer. A template-switch 5' adaptor carrying 12 random nucleotides introduced a unique molecular identifier onto each TCR beta cDNA molecule. Each sample yielded at least 3 million CDR3-containing paired-end reads. First-strand cDNA synthesis was performed from all RNA using the Mint cDNA synthesis kit, with priming by a TRBC-specific oligonucleotide. Following uracil-DNA glycosylase treatment, all cDNA underwent a first 18-cycle PCR with the universal primers M1SS and BC2_uni_R. On the authors' methods: Normalization of each sample was performed by random selection of 1 million high-quality reads, each carrying a distinct molecular identifier. Reads sharing molecular identifiers were discarded rather than binned into consensus sequences. MiTCR, with a Q25 quality threshold and the strictest error-elimination algorithm, was used for CDR3 identification, clonotype clustering and error correction. A nonparametric unseen species model using Euler transformation provided a lower-bound estimate of total TCR beta diversity. TCRdb's own reprocessing of the public reads used fastp at Q25 and MiXCR and kept productive beta chains. Every entry covers one CDR3 protein and lists the most common genes and DNA from its rows. The authors' filters were not applied to this entry. For this sample there are 590,000 or so distinct CDR3 sequences; about 30% appear just once. Clones ranked in the top ten supply 15% to 18% of the sample.

The entry originates in a study of blood T cells in healthy people across ages (dated by TCRdb to about 2015). In the study overall: Template switching captured roughly one uniquely barcoded TCR beta cDNA molecule per two T cells in model experiments. To avoid experimental bias, donors of different ages were spread randomly across the sequencing lanes. Using the same blood draw, the study looked at two additional independent replicas of 1 million unique cDNA reads for two donors, one aged 18 to 30 and the other aged 80 or older. The donors were split into four age groups: young (average 16 years), middle-aged (more than 35), aged (more than 60) and long-lived (82). Age-related changes in TCR beta repertoire diversity were measured in the study by deep sequencing normalized with unique cDNA molecular identifiers.

The approximately 40 donors, aged 6 to 90 years, were systemically healthy Caucasian individuals from Russia. Each donor gave roughly 9.5 milliliters of peripheral blood, collected into EDTA-treated Vacutainer tubes. Ficoll-Paque density-gradient centrifugation was used to isolate PBMCs, with at least 6 million per sample. Total RNA, at least 5 micrograms per sample, was extracted from PBMCs with Trizol reagent. Naive CD45RAhigh/CD27high T cell percentages were measured by flow cytometry on a PBMC aliquot from every donor. Counted from cysteine to phenylalanine, this CDR3 has 11 amino acids. The entry retains the CDR3 DNA only, 33 bases that are in frame from base 1. The trim is 5 bases for V and 6 bases for J, with a gap of 8 bases between the germline ends. For CDR1 and CDR2, the germline V gene (reference sequence) lists MNHNY and SVGAGI. What the work shows at the level of the full study, not this receptor alone: Estimates of total diversity from one million sequenced T cells were regarded as lower bounds and underestimates. Compared with the aged group, more naive CD4+ T cells, fewer expanded clones and increased TCR diversity were shown by the long-lived group, suggesting age selection. Observed TCR beta diversity per million T cells fell roughly linearly with age, and a significant reduction was already apparent by age approximately 41. Observed TCR beta diversity correlated strongly with the percentage of naive T cells measured by flow cytometry. Because donor CMV infection status was unknown, age-related changes in expanded clonotypes were potentially confounded. Since profiling was done on bulk unsorted PBMCs, naive and antigen-experienced compartments could not be conclusively compared.

Recombination linked TRBV6-6 to TRBJ2-7, with the D gene too uncertain to name. Sequencing input: blood. The origin of this receptor is an elderly woman in good health. The nucleotide sequence reads as follows: TGTGCCAGCAGTCACACGCTCGAGCAGTACTTC. It translates to CASSHTLEQYF.